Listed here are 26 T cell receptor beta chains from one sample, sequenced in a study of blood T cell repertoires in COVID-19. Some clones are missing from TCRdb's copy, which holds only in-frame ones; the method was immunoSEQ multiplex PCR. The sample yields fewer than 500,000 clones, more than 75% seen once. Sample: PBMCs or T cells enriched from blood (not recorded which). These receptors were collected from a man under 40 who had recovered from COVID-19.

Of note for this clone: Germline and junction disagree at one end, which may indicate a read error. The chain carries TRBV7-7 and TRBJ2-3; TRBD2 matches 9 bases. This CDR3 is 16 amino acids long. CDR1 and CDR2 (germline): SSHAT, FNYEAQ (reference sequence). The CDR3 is CASSLGVAGVSDTQYF. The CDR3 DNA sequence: TGTGCTAGCAGCCTGGGGGTAGCGGGAGTTTCAGATACGCAGTATTTT.

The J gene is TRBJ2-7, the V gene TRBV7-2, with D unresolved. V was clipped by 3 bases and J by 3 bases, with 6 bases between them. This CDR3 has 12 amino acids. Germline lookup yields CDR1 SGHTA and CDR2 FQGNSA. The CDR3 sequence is CASSLNNYEQYF. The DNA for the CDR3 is TGTGCCAGCAGCTTGAACAACTACGAGCAGTACTTC.

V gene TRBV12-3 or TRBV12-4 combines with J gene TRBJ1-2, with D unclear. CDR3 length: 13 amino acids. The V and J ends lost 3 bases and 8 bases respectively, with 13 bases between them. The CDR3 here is CASSLLRAGGYTF. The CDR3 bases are TGTGCCAGCAGTTTGTTGAGGGCGGGCGGCTACACCTTC.

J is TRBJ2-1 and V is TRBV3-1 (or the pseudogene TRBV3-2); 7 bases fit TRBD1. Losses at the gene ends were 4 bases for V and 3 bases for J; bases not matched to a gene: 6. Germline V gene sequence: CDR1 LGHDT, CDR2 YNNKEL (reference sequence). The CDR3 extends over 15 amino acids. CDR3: CASSPSGDSYNEQFF. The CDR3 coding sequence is TGTGCCAGCAGCCCGTCCGGGGACAGCTACAATGAGCAGTTCTTC.

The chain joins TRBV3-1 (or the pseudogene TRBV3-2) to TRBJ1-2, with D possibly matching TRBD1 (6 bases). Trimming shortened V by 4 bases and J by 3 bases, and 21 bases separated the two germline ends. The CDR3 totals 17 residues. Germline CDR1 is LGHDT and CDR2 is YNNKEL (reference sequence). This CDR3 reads CASSLSYPLRQDYGYTF. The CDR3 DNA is TGTGCCAGCAGCCTAAGCTATCCCCTCAGACAGGACTATGGCTACACCTTC.

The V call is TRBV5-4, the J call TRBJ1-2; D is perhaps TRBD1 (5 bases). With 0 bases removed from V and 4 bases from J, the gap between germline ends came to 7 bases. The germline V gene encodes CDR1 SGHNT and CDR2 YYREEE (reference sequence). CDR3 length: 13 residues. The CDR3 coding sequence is TGTGCCAGCAGCTTGGACAGGACCTATGGCTACACCTTC. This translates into CASSLDRTYGYTF. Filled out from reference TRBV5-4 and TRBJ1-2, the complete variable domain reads ETGVTQSPTHLIKTRGQQVTLRCSSQSGHNTVSWYQQALGQGPQFIFQYYREEENGRGNFPPRFSGLQFPNYSSELNVNALELDDSALYLCASSLDRTYGYTFGSGTRLTVV.

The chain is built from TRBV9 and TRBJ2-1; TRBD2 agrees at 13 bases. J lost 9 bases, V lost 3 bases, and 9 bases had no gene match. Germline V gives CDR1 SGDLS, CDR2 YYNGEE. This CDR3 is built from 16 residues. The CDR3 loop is CASSGLTSGGYGEQFF. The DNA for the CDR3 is TGTGCCAGCAGCGGCTTGACTAGCGGGGGGTATGGTGAGCAGTTCTTC.

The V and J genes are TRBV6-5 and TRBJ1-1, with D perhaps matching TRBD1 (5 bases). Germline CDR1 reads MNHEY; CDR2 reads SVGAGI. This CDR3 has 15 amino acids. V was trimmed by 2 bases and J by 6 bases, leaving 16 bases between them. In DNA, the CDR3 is TGTGCCAGCAGTTACGATGGCCTTTCCAGGGCTGAAGCTTTCTTT. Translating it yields CASSYDGLSRAEAFF.

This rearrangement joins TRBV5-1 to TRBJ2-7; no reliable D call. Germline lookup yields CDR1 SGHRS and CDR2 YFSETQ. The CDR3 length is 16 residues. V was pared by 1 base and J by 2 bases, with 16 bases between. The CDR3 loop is CASSLLQAPFTYEQYF. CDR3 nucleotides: TGCGCCAGCAGCTTGTTGCAGGCCCCGTTTACCTACGAGCAGTACTTC.

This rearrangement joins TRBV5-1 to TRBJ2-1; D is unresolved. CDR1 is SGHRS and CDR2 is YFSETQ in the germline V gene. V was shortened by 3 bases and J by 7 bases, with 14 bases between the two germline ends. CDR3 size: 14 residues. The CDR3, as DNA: TGCGCCAGCAGCTCGGGTTACCGGTGGAATGAGCAGTTCTTC. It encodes CASSSGYRWNEQFF.

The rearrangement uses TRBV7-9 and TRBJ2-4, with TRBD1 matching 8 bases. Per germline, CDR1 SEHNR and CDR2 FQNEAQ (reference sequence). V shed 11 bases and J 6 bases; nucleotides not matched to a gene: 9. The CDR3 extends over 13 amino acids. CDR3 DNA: TGTGCCTGCGGGGACAGGACGGGAAACATTCAGTACTTC. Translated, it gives CACGDRTGNIQYF.

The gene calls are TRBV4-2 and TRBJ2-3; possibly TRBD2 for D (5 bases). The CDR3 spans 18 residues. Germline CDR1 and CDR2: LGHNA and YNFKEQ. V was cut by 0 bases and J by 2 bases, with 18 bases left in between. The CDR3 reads CASSQEAPPDLSTDTQYF. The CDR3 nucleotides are TGTGCCAGCAGCCAAGAAGCCCCTCCGGACTTGTCCACAGATACGCAGTATTTT.

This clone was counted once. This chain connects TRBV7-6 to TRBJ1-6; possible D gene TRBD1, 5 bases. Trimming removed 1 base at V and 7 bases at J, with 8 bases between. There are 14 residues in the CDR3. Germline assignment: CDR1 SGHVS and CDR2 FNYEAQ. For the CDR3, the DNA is TGTGCCAGCAGCTTAGGGGGGGAGAATTCACCCCTCCACTTT. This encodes CASSLGGENSPLHF.

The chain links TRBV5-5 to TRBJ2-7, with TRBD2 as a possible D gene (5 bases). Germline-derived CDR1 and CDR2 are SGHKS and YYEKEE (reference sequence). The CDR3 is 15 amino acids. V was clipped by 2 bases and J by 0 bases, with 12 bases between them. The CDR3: CASSLLAGGSYEQYF. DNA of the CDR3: TGTGCCAGCAGCTTACTGGCAGGAGGCTCCTACGAGCAGTACTTC.

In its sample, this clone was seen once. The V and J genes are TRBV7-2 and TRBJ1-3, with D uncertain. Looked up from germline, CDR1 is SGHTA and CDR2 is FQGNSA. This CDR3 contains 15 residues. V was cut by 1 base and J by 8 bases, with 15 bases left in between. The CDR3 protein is CASSLGLAAGDTIYF. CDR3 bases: TGTGCCAGCAGCTTAGGATTGGCAGCCGGAGACACCATATATTTT.

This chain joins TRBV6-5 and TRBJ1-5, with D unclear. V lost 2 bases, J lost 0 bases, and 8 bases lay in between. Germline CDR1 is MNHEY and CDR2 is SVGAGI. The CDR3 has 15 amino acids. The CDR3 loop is CASSYTQDSNQPQHF. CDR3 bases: TGTGCCAGCAGTTACACGCAGGATAGCAATCAGCCCCAGCATTTT.

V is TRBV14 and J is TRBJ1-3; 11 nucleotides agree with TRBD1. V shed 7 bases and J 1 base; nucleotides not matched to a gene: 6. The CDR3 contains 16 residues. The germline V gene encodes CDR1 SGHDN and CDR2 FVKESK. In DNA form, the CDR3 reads TGTGCCAGCAACCTAGGACAGGGGGCGTCTGGAAACACCATATATTTT. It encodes CASNLGQGASGNTIYF.

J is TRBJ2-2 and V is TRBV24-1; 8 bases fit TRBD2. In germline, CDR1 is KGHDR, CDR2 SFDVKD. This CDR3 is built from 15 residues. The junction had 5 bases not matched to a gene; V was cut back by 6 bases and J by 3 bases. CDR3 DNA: TGTGCCACCAGTCCGGGGGGGATTGACACCGGGGAGCTGTTTTTT. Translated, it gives CATSPGGIDTGELFF.

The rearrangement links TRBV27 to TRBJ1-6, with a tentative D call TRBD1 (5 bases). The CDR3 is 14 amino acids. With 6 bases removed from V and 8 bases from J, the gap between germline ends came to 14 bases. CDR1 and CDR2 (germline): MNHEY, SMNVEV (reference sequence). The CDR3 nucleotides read TGTGCCAGCAGCCTCAGGGTCATCTATTCACCCCTCCACTTT. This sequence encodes CASSLRVIYSPLHF.

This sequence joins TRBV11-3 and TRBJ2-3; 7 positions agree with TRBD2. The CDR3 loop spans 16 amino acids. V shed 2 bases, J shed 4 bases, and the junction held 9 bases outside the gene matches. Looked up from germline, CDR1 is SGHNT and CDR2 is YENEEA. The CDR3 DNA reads TGTGCCAGCAGCTTAAGTGGCGGGACTATCGCAGATACGCAGTATTTT. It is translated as CASSLSGGTIADTQYF.

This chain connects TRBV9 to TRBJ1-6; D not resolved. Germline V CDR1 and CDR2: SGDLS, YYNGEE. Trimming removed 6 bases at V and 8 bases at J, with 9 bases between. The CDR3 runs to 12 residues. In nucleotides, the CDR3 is TGTGCCAGCACCTCGAGGGATTCACCCCTCCACTTT. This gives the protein CASTSRDSPLHF.

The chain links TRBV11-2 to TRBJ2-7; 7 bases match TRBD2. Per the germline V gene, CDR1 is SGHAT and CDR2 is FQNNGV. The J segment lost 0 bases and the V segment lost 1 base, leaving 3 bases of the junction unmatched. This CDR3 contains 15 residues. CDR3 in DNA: TGTGCCAGCAGCTTAGGAGGGACTATCTCCTACGAGCAGTACTTC. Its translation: CASSLGGTISYEQYF.

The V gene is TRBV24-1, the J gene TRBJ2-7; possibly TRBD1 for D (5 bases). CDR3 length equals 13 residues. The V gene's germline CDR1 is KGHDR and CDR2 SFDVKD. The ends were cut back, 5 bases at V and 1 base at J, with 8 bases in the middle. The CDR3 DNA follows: TGTGCCACCAGTGCAGGACAATCCTACGAGCAGTACTTC. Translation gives CATSAGQSYEQYF.

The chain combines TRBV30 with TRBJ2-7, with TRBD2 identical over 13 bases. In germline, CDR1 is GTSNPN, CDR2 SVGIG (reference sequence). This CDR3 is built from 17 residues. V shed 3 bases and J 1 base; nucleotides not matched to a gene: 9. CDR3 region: CAWSVGLAGVQSYEQYF. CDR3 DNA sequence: TGTGCCTGGAGCGTTGGACTAGCGGGGGTTCAATCCTACGAGCAGTACTTC.

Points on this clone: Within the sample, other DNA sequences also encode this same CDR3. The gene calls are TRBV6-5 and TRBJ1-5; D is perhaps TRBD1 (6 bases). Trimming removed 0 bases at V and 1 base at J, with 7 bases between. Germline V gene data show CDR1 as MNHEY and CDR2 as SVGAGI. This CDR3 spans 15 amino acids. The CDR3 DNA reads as TGTGCCAGCAGTTACTCCGGACAGAGCAATCAGCCCCAGCATTTT. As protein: CASSYSGQSNQPQHF.

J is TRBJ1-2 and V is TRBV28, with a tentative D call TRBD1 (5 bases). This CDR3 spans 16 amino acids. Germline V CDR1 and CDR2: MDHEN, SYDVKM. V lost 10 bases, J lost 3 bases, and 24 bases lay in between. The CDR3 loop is CATKTQGLVSYYGYTF. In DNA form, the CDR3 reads TGTGCCACCAAGACGCAGGGTTTGGTTTCCTACTATGGCTACACCTTC.